This entry is about one T cell receptor (beta chain). This record belongs to a study of blood T cell repertoires in COVID-19. In the study overall: T cells, B-cell-depleted T cells, or PBMCs provided the cDNA or gDNA that served as material.

This CDR3 is built from 15 residues. Germline CDR1 is SGDLS and CDR2 is YYNGEE. Between the trimmed V and J ends, which lost 2 bases and 1 base, there was a span of 11 bases. How the authors handled the data: How many nucleated cells were present was estimated from reference gene primer amplification. The assay was immunoSEQ multiplex PCR, and TCRdb's table has in-frame clones only and misses some. Clonal size and the V and J genes are those of that table, whereas D and trimming came from the DNA. The table has 45,000 to 50,000 clones, around 79% seen once. Sequencing was carried out using peripheral blood. The chain is built from TRBV9 and TRBJ2-3; D remains unclear. The source of this sequence is a human donor with active or convalescent COVID-19. The donor label of this sample is uncertain. The CDR3 protein is CASSVGPQGTDTQYF. CDR3 bases: TGTGCCAGCAGCGTGGGCCCTCAGGGCACAGATACGCAGTATTTT.